This T cell receptor beta chain originates from a study of blood T cell repertoires in COVID-19. Study-level background: Some COVID-19 samples were acute and others convalescent; all came from the United States, Italy and Spain.

The table came from immunoSEQ multiplex PCR; TCRdb's copy has only in-frame clones and leaves some out. The sample lists over 130,000 clones; approximately 90% were seen once. Germline CDR1 is KGHSH and CDR2 is LQKENI. Germline trimming cut 3 bases from V and 5 bases from J; bases unmatched to any gene: 7. This CDR3 is 16 amino acids long. The sequenced sample was peripheral blood. The V and J genes are TRBV18 and TRBJ2-3; 11 bases fit TRBD2. The TCR sequence derives from a human donor with COVID-19, enrolled during active disease. The donor label of this sample is uncertain. This CDR3 is CASSPLAGGLGDTQYF. DNA of the CDR3: TGTGCCAGCTCACCCTTAGCGGGAGGGCTTGGAGATACGCAGTATTTT.